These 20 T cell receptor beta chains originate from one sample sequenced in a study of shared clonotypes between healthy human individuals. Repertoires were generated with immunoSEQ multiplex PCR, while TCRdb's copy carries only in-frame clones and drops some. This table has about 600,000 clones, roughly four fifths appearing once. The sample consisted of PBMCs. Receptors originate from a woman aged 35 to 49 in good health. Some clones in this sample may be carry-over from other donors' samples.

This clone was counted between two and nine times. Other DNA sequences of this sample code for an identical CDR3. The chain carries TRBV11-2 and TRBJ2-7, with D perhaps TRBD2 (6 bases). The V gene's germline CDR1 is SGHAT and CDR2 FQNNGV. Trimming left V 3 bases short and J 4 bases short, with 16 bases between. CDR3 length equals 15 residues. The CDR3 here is CASSFPYGRRYEQYF. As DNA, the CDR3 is TGTGCCAGCAGCTTCCCTTACGGGAGACGGTACGAGCAGTACTTC.

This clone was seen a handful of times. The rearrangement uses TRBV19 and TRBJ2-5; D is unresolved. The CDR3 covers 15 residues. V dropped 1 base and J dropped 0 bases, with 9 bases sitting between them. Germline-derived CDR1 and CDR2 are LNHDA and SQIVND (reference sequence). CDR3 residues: CASSIAHGYQETQYF. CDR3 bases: TGTGCCAGTAGTATAGCTCATGGGTACCAAGAGACCCAGTACTTC.

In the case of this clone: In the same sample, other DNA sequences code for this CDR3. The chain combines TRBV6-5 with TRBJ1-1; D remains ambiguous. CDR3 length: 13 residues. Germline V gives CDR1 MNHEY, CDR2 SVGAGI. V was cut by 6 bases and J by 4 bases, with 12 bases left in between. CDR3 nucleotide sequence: TGTGCCAGCAGCCCCGGTCGGTTCACTGAAGCTTTCTTT. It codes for CASSPGRFTEAFF.

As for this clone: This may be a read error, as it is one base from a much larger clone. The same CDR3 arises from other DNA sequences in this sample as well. The CDR3 DNA reads as TGCGCTAGCAGCCAAGCCCTGGAGGTCGAGACCCAGTACTTC. It specifies CASSQALEVETQYF. This sequence joins TRBV4-3 and TRBJ2-5, with D possibly being TRBD2 (5 bases). Germline CDR1 and CDR2: LGHNA and YSLEER. This CDR3 contains 14 residues.

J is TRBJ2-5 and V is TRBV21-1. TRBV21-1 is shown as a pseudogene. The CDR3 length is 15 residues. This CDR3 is CASSRGTRAGETQYF. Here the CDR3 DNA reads TGTGCCAGCAGCAGGGGGACCCGGGCGGGAGAGACCCAGTACTTC.

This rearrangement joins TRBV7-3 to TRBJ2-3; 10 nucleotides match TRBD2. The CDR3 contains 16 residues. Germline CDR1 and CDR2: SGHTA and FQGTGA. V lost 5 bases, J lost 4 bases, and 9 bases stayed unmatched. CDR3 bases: TGTGCCAGCAGCCCCTCTAGCGGGAGTCGGGCAGATACGCAGTATTTT. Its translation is CASSPSSGSRADTQYF.

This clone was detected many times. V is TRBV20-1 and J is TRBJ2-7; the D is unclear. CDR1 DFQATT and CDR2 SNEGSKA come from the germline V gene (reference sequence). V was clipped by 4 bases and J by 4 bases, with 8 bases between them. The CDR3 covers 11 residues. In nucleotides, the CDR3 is TGCAGTGCTAAGGGAATTTACGAGCAGTACTTC. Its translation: CSAKGIYEQYF.

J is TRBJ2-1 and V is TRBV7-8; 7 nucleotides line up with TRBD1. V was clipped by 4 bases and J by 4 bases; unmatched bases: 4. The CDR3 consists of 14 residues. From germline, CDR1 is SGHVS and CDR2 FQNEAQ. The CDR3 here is CASSYGTVYNEQFF. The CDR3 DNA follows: TGTGCCAGCAGCTACGGGACAGTATACAATGAGCAGTTCTTC.

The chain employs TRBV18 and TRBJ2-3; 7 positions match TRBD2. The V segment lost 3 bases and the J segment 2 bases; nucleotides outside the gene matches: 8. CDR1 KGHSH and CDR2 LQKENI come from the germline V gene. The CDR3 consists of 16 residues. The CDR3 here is CASSPSASGNTDTQYF. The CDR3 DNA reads TGTGCCAGCTCACCGTCGGCTAGCGGCAACACAGATACGCAGTATTTT.

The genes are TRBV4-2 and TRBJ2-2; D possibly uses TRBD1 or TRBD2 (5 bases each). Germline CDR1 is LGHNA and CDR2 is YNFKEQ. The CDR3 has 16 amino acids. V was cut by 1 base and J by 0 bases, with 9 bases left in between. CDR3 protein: CASSQAGTANTGELFF. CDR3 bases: TGTGCCAGCAGCCAAGCCGGGACGGCGAACACCGGGGAGCTGTTTTTT.

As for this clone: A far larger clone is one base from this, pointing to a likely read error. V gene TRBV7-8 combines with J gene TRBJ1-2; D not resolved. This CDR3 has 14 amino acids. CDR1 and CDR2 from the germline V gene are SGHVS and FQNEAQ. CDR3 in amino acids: CAGSLKRSDYGYTF. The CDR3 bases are TGTGCCGGCAGCTTAAAAAGGAGTGACTATGGCTACACCTTC.

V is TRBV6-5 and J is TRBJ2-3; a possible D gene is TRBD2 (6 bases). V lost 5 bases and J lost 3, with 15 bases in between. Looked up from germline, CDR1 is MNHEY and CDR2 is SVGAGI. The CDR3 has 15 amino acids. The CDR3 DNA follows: TGTGCCAGCAGTCAACCCCCGGGAGCTACAGATACGCAGTATTTT. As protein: CASSQPPGATDTQYF.

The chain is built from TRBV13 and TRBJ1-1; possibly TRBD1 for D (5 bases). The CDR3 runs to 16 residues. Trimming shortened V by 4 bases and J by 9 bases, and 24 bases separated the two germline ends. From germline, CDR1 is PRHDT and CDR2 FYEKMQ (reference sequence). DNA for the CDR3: TGTGCCAGCAGCTCAGCGACAGACCCCGCGGCTACAAAAGCTTTCTTT. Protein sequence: CASSSATDPAATKAFF.

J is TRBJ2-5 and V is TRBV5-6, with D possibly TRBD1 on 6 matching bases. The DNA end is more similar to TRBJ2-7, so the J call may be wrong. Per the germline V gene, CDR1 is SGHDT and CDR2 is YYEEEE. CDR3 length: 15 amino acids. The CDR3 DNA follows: TGTGCCAGCAGCCAACAGGGTCTCTGGAGCTACGAGCAGTACTTC. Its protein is CASSQQGLWSYEQYF.

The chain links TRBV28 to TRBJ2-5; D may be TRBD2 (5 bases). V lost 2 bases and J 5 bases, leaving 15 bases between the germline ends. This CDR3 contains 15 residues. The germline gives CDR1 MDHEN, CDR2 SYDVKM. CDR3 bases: TGTGCCAGCAGTTTAGGGGAGTCTAGCCAGGAGACCCAGTACTTC. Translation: CASSLGESSQETQYF.

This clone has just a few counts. The CDR3 bases are TGTGCCAGTAGCCCGAGGTCTGGGGTTACAGATACGCAGTATTTT. Translated, it gives CASSPRSGVTDTQYF. V usage is TRBV19 and J usage is TRBJ2-3; D unclear. Trimming pared 6 bases from V and 3 bases from J, leaving 16 bases between. CDR1 and CDR2 (germline): LNHDA, SQIVND (reference sequence). The CDR3 contains 15 residues.

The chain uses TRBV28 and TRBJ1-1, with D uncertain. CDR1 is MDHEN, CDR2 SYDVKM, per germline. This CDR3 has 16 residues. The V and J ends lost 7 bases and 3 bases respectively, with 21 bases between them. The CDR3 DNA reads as TGTGCCAGCAACCCCCTTTTCGGGGTCAGAGACACTGAAGCTTTCTTT. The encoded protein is CASNPLFGVRDTEAFF.

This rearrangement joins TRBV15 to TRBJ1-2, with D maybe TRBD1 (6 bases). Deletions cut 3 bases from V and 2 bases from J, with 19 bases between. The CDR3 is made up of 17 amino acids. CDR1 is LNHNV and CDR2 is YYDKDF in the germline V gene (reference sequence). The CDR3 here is CATSRPGSQGLNYGYTF. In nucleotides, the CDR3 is TGTGCCACCAGCAGGCCGGGGAGCCAGGGGCTCAACTATGGCTACACCTTC.

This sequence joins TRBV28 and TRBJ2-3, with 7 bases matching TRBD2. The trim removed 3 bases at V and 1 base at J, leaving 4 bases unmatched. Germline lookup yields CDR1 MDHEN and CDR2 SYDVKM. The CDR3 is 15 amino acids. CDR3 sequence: CASSFGGRGTDTQYF. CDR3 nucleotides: TGTGCCAGCAGTTTCGGCGGGAGAGGCACAGATACGCAGTATTTT. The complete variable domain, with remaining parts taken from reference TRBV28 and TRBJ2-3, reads DVKVTQSSRYLVKRTGEKVFLECVQDMDHENMFWYRQDPGLGLRLIYFSYDVKMKEKGDIPEGYSVSREKKERFSLILESASTNQTSMYLCASSFGGRGTDTQYFGPGTRLTVL.

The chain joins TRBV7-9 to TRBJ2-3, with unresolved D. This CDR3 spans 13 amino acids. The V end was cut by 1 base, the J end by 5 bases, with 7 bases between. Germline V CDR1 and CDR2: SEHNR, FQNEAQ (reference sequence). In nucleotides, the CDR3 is TGTGCCAGCAGCTTAGAACTACAAGATACGCAGTATTTT. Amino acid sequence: CASSLELQDTQYF.